The 23 T cell receptor beta chains below all came from one sample that was sequenced in a study of T cells expressing NK-cell markers. Reanalyzing the 5' RACE reads, TCRdb keeps one entry per CDR3 protein, without DNA. Its table lists almost 450,000 distinct CDR3 sequences. The sequenced material came from blood T cells: a sorted CD56 or NKG2C T cell subset, CD4+ or CD8+ T cells, or bulk PBMC T cells (not recorded which). These receptors were obtained from a woman between 18 and 70 years old in good health.

The chain recombines TRBV20-1 with TRBJ2-2; TCRdb calls TRBD1, which cannot be checked without DNA. The CDR3 spans 16 residues. Per germline, CDR1 DFQATT and CDR2 SNEGSKA (reference sequence). The CDR3 reads CSARGWGGAYTGELFF.

The gene calls are TRBV14 and TRBJ2-2. The length of the CDR3 is 14 residues. Germline CDR1 is SGHDN and CDR2 is FVKESK. The CDR3 is CASRSSGNTGELFF.

This rearrangement joins TRBV12-3 or TRBV12-4 to TRBJ1-4; TCRdb proposes TRBD1, but this gene call is untestable without DNA. There are 14 residues in the CDR3. CDR3 loop: CASSWGPEPEKLFF.

The chain recombines TRBV2 with TRBJ1-1. This CDR3 comprises 15 residues. The V gene's germline CDR1 is SNHLY and CDR2 FYNNEI. CDR3 residues: CASTPDTLLNTEAFF. Full variable domain (outside the CDR3, taken from reference TRBV2 and TRBJ1-1): EPEVTQTPSHQVTQMGQEVILRCVPISNHLYFYWYRQILGQKVEFLVSFYNNEISEKSEIFDDQFSVERPDGSNFTLKIRSTKLEDSAMYFCASTPDTLLNTEAFFGQGTRLTVV.

The chain recombines TRBV24-1 with TRBJ1-3. Germline CDR1 and CDR2: KGHDR and SFDVKD. The CDR3 contains 13 residues. CDR3: CATSVRSGNTIYF.

V and J are TRBV5-1 and TRBJ2-5; TCRdb gives TRBD1 as the D gene, but with no DNA this cannot be confirmed. The CDR3 contains 13 residues. Germline CDR1 is SGHRS and CDR2 is YFSETQ. The CDR3 is CASSLTGMPTQYF.

V usage is TRBV7-2 and J usage is TRBJ2-3; with no DNA, the TCRdb D assignment of TRBD2 cannot be verified. The germline CDR1 and CDR2 sequences are SGHTA and FQGNSA. This CDR3 spans 17 amino acids. CDR3 in amino acids: CASSLVGLAGDADTQYF.

The gene calls are TRBV5-4 and TRBJ2-5; TCRdb names TRBD2, which stays unverified in the absence of DNA. Per the germline V gene, CDR1 is SGHNT and CDR2 is YYREEE (reference sequence). CDR3 length: 17 residues. CDR3 amino acids: CASSLETSGSREETQYF.

The chain uses TRBV24-1 and TRBJ2-3; TCRdb's D call, TRBD2, is unchecked because there is no DNA. The length of the CDR3 is 14 residues. The germline V gene encodes CDR1 KGHDR and CDR2 SFDVKD. The CDR3 loop reads CATSDPSRTDTQYF.

The genes are TRBV6-5 and TRBJ2-1; TCRdb returns TRBD1, unconfirmable since there is no DNA. This CDR3 region has 17 residues. Per germline, CDR1 MNHEY and CDR2 SVGAGI. Here the CDR3 reads CASSPHSQVLSYNEQFF.

The chain couples TRBV20-1 to TRBJ2-7. CDR3 size: 15 residues. Germline V CDR1 and CDR2: DFQATT, SNEGSKA (reference sequence). This CDR3 reads CSARGFGNPSYEQYF.

This rearrangement joins TRBV9 to TRBJ1-6. CDR3 length equals 12 residues. CDR1 is SGDLS, CDR2 YYNGEE, per germline. CDR3 region: CASGELDSPLHF.

V usage is TRBV12-3 or TRBV12-4 and J usage is TRBJ1-1; there is no DNA to check the TCRdb D call of TRBD1. The CDR3 contains 15 residues. The chain's CDR3 is CASSSMTGLNTEAFF.

The chain links TRBV19 to TRBJ2-2; the TRBD2 assignment by TCRdb is unverifiable without DNA. This CDR3 has 16 amino acids. Germline V gene lookup returns CDR1 LNHDA and CDR2 SQIVND (reference sequence). CDR3 residues: CASTRAGGGYTGELFF.

Here the CDR3 reads CASSFGLLGNEQFF. The genes are TRBV7-2 and TRBJ2-1; absent DNA, TCRdb's TRBD2 call cannot be checked. CDR1 is SGHTA and CDR2 is FQGNSA in the germline V gene. CDR3 size: 14 residues.

The genes are TRBV12-3 or TRBV12-4 and TRBJ2-5; TCRdb's D call, TRBD1, is unchecked because there is no DNA. The CDR3 is 14 amino acids. The CDR3 region is CASSIGQGVGTQYF.

Here the CDR3 reads CASSLPGAGTYNEQFF. The genes are TRBV5-4 and TRBJ2-1; TCRdb selects TRBD1, and the lack of DNA leaves this call unchecked. Germline V lookup: CDR1 SGHNT, CDR2 YYREEE (reference sequence). The CDR3 has 16 amino acids.

The chain couples TRBV30 to TRBJ1-6; TCRdb lists TRBD1, though no DNA is available to test this call. Germline V gene lookup returns CDR1 GTSNPN and CDR2 SVGIG (reference sequence). This CDR3 has 15 residues. The CDR3 reads CAWTSKGANSSPLHF.

J is TRBJ2-7 and V is TRBV5-6. The CDR3 contains 15 residues. Germline loops: CDR1 SGHDT, CDR2 YYEEEE. CDR3 amino acids: CASSSLSGSLYEQYF.

The chain employs TRBV27 and TRBJ1-2. The germline V gene has CDR1 MNHEY and CDR2 SMNVEV (reference sequence). The CDR3 totals 15 residues. The CDR3 loop is CASSFKRAPNYGYTF.

V is TRBV6-1 and J is TRBJ1-3; checking the TCRdb D call of TRBD1 is not possible without DNA. The CDR3 runs to 15 residues. Germline CDR1 MNHNS, CDR2 SASEGT. The chain's CDR3 is CASRKDRGTGNTIYF.

The chain links TRBV12-3 or TRBV12-4 to TRBJ2-1; TCRdb reports TRBD1, a call that lacks DNA to check it against. The CDR3 sequence is 16 residues long. CDR3 amino acids: CASRPTQGGYYNEQFF.

This chain connects TRBV4-1 to TRBJ1-5; TCRdb designates TRBD1, a call that cannot be tested without DNA. The CDR3 has 14 residues. Germline CDR1 MGHRA, CDR2 YSYEKL. CDR3 in amino acids: CASSHPPGNQPQHF.